This T cell receptor beta chain was recorded in a study of cytomegalovirus exposure and HLA in healthy donors. Researchers ran the PCR with 60 Vbeta and 13 Jbeta primers. The table came from immunoSEQ multiplex PCR; TCRdb's copy has only in-frame clones and leaves some out. Among fewer than 150,000 clones listed, less than 85% were seen once. Overall study findings and caveats: Later genetic work tied a missense DCLRE1C variant to beta-chain V and J trimming. Productive rates of about 90% or about 30% were seen for most TCR beta V segments in an earlier analysis. Most TCR sequences proved rare, with some public TCRs found in many donors. In a later analysis, at a false discovery rate of 0.05, 17,000 or so TCR beta sequences were associated with HLA alleles.

In regard to this clone: What it binds is not known.

This clonotype was sampled from a middle-aged man in good health and CMV-seronegative. Sequencing input: PBMCs.

The CDR3, as DNA: TGTGCCAGCAGCTTAGACAGGGCCTTGAACACTGAAGCTTTCTTT. Amino acid sequence: CASSLDRALNTEAFF. The rearrangement joins TRBV7-9 to TRBJ1-1; possible D gene TRBD1, 6 bases. This CDR3 is 15 amino acids long. V lost 1 base and J lost 0, with 9 bases in between. Germline V lookup: CDR1 SEHNR, CDR2 FQNEAQ (reference sequence).